The sequence of this TCR beta chain was determined in a study of blood T cell repertoires in COVID-19. Original analysis: Researchers report that nucleated cell counts were estimated from reference gene primer amplification. Sequencing was performed with immunoSEQ multiplex PCR; in TCRdb, only in-frame clones are kept and a portion is missing. V and J calls and clone size are copied from that table; D and trimming were computed from the DNA. The repertoire consists of 90,000 to 140,000 clones, with around 74% occurring once and the leading ten covering approximately 19%. This receptor was taken from a woman between 70 and 85 years old with acute or convalescent COVID-19. Sequenced: peripheral blood.

The chain's CDR3 is CASSRGQGTATNEKLFF. The CDR3 bases are TGTGCCAGCAGCCGCGGACAGGGGACTGCAACTAATGAAAAACTGTTTTTT. This rearrangement joins TRBV14 to TRBJ1-4, with 9 bases matching TRBD1. The CDR3 loop spans 17 amino acids. Germline CDR1 and CDR2: SGHDN and FVKESK. Germline trimming cut 4 bases from V and 0 bases from J; bases unmatched to any gene: 6. Together with reference TRBV14 and TRBJ1-4, the CDR3 gives the full variable domain: EAGVTQFPSHSVIEKGQTVTLRCDPISGHDNLYWYRRVMGKEIKFLLHFVKESKQDESGMPNNRFLAERTGGTYSTLKVQPAELEDSGVYFCASSRGQGTATNEKLFFGSGTQLSVL.